This is a list of T cell receptor beta chains from one sample in a study of blood T cells in healthy people across ages. Each CDR3 protein gets one entry after TCRdb re-called the 5' RACE reads with MiXCR. Here the sample spans fewer than 2,000,000 distinct CDR3 sequences, 34% being singletons. The sequencing sample was made of blood. The receptors derive from a woman under 40 in good health. CDR3s include the opening cysteine and the closing phenylalanine or tryptophan. The D gene is left open where the match is weak. Clone size appears in some rows only: once, few, many, or a class for an expanded clone.

d_call j_call v_call clone_size cdr3_nt cdr3_aa
TRBD1 TRBJ2-5 TRBV25-1 - TGTGCCAGCAGCATATCCGGGACAGGGGCCAGGGAGACCCAGTACTTC CASSISGTGARETQYF
- TRBJ1-2 TRBV13 - TGTGCCTGCAGCTTAGGCCGGGCCCTCGGTGGCTACACCTTC CACSLGRALGGYTF
TRBD1 TRBJ2-7 TRBV12-5 - TGTGCTAGTGGTGATCAACAGGGGGCTAAGTACTTC CASGDQQGAKYF
TRBD1 TRBJ2-5 TRBV28 - TGTGCCAGCAGTCCTGACAGGGTTTCAGAGACCCAGTACTTC CASSPDRVSETQYF
- TRBJ1-5 TRBV7-6 once TGTGCCAGCAGCTGCGGGCAGGGGAATCAGCCCCAGCATTTT CASSCGQGNQPQHF
- TRBJ2-5 TRBV7-2 many TGTGCCAGCAGCTTAGACCTAGAGACCCAGTACTTC CASSLDLETQYF
- TRBJ2-7 TRBV7-2 many TGTGCCAGCAGCTTTGCTAGAGGCGAGCAGTACTTC CASSFARGEQYF
- TRBJ1-1 TRBV20-1 few TGCAGTGCTAGAGATCATCGGGGCACTGAAGCTTTCTTT CSARDHRGTEAFF
TRBD2 TRBJ2-5 TRBV27 - TGTGCCAGCAGTACGGGACTAGCGGAGGGGGAGACCCAGTACTTC CASSTGLAEGETQYF
- TRBJ2-5 TRBV20-1 - TGCAGTGCTACCGGGCCAAAGAGAGAGACCCAGTACTTC CSATGPKRETQYF
- TRBJ2-5 TRBV30 - TGTGCCTGGAGTGTCTACGTGACCAAAGAGACCCAGTACTTC CAWSVYVTKETQYF
- TRBJ2-7 TRBV9 - TGTGCCAGCAGCTCAGGAGCGACATGGTCGAACGAGCAGTACTTC CASSSGATWSNEQYF
- TRBJ2-7 TRBV19 - TGTGCCAGTAAGGCGGGACACAGCTCCTACGAGCAGTACTTC CASKAGHSSYEQYF
- TRBJ1-1 TRBV5-1 few TGCGCCAGCAGCTTGGGGATAAGGGTCATGAACACTGAAGCTTTCTTT CASSLGIRVMNTEAFF
TRBD1 TRBJ1-5 TRBV20-1 few TGCAGTGCTAGATCAGACAGGGCTAATCAGCCCCAGCATTTT CSARSDRANQPQHF
- TRBJ2-7 TRBV9 - TGTGCCAGCAGCGTAGAGGTTTGGACCCCCTCCTACGAGCAGTACTTC CASSVEVWTPSYEQYF
TRBD1 TRBJ1-1 TRBV27 - TGTGCCAGCATCAAAAGGGAGGGGGCGCGGGCGAACACTGAAGCTTTCTTT CASIKREGARANTEAFF
TRBD1 TRBJ1-2 TRBV9 - TGTGCCAGCAGCGAGGGACAGGCGGACTATGGCTACACCTTC CASSEGQADYGYTF
TRBD1 TRBJ1-5 TRBV12-3/TRBV12-4 - TGTGCCAGCACCCTAGGGGATCAGGCAGGGGGCTATCCCTTTGTTGTTCAGCCCCAGCATTTT CASTLGDQAGGYPFVVQPQHF
- TRBJ2-7 TRBV5-5 few TGTGCCAGCAGCCGCCTCCTTCGAGCGGACGAGCAGTACTTC CASSRLLRADEQYF
TRBD1 TRBJ1-2 TRBV3-1 - TGTGCCAGCAGCCAACTGCCCGGGACAGGGTATGGCTACACCTTC CASSQLPGTGYGYTF
TRBD1 TRBJ2-7 TRBV18 - TGTGCCAGCTCACACTACAGGGGGTCCTACGAGCAGTACTTC CASSHYRGSYEQYF
- TRBJ1-1 TRBV30 - TGTGCCTGGAACCGGGACTCGGACACTGAAGCTTTCTTT CAWNRDSDTEAFF
TRBD2 TRBJ2-7 TRBV20-1 - TGCAGTGCTAGAGCCCCGGAAGCGGGAGGGCCATACTACGAGCAGTACTTC CSARAPEAGGPYYEQYF
TRBD2 TRBJ2-5 TRBV29-1 - TGCAGCGGGCACCGGGGGGAAGAGACCCAGTACTTC CSGHRGEETQYF
TRBD2 TRBJ2-3 TRBV7-3 few TGTGCCAGCAGCGGCCGGGGGGGTGTGGATACGCAGTATTTT CASSGRGGVDTQYF
- TRBJ2-5 TRBV25-1 - TGTGCCAGCAGTGAATTACGGAACCAAGAGACCCAGTACTTC CASSELRNQETQYF
- TRBJ1-2 TRBV29-1 - TGCAGCGTTGAAGACACACGTGTGGTCGGCTACACCTTC CSVEDTRVVGYTF
- TRBJ1-2 TRBV7-9 - TGTGCCAGCAGCCCAAGTGGGGATTGGGGCTACACCTTC CASSPSGDWGYTF
TRBD2 TRBJ2-3 TRBV28 - TGTGCCAGCAGTGAGCGGGGGAGGGCAGATACGCAGTATTTT CASSERGRADTQYF
- TRBJ1-2 TRBV10-3 many TGTGCCATCAGTGAGTCCGGGCTACCTAACTATGGCTACACCTTC CAISESGLPNYGYTF
TRBD2 TRBJ2-5 TRBV28 - TGTGCCAGCAGCCCCCTCCAACCTAGCGGGCGTAAAGAGACCCAGTACTTC CASSPLQPSGRKETQYF
- TRBJ1-4 TRBV20-1 - TGCAGTGCTCCGGGACACCCTGAAAAACTGTTTTTT CSAPGHPEKLFF
- TRBJ2-2 TRBV27 few TGTGCCAGCACCGCACAGGGCAGCACCGGGGAGCTGTTTTTT CASTAQGSTGELFF
- TRBJ2-3 TRBV12-3/TRBV12-4 - TGTGCCAGCAGTTTGGAAACCCTGAGCACAGATACGCAGTATTTT CASSLETLSTDTQYF
- TRBJ1-2 TRBV9 few TGTGCCAGCAGCGTACCGGGACGGCTACATGGCTACACCTTC CASSVPGRLHGYTF
- TRBJ2-1 TRBV9 few TGTGCCAGCAGCGAGGGGCAGCGGGTCAGCTCCTACAATGAGCAGTTCTTC CASSEGQRVSSYNEQFF
- TRBJ1-1 TRBV3-1 - TGTGCCAGCAGCCCGGTATTGAACACTGAAGCTTTCTTT CASSPVLNTEAFF
TRBD1 TRBJ1-6 TRBV6-5 - TGTGCCAGCAGTGGTTCCGGGACAGTTAATTCACCCCTCCACTTT CASSGSGTVNSPLHF
- TRBJ2-7 TRBV3-1 few TGTGCCAGCAGCCACCTACTCAACGAGCAGTACTTC CASSHLLNEQYF
- TRBJ1-5 TRBV6-5 - TGTGCCAGCAGTTATGACAGGTTGAGCCAGCCCCAGCATTTT CASSYDRLSQPQHF
- TRBJ2-7 TRBV4-1 many TGCGCCAGCAGCCATGAAGACAGACCGGGATACGAGCAGTACTTC CASSHEDRPGYEQYF
TRBD1 TRBJ1-1 TRBV7-8 - TGTGCCAGCAGCATGCGACAGGGGGAGAACACTGAAGCTTTCTTT CASSMRQGENTEAFF
TRBD1 TRBJ1-1 TRBV12-3/TRBV12-4 - TGTGCCAGCAGCCCCCGGGACAGGGCTAAAACTGAAGCTTTCTTT CASSPRDRAKTEAFF
- TRBJ2-5 TRBV7-9 - TGTGCCAGCAGCTTTGGTCTGACAGAAGTCCAAGAGACCCAGTACTTC CASSFGLTEVQETQYF
TRBD1 TRBJ1-2 TRBV9 - TGTGCCAGCAGCCCCAGGACAGGGCCCGGCTATGGCTACACCTTC CASSPRTGPGYGYTF
- TRBJ1-1 TRBV9 many TGTGCCAGCAGCGTAGACAGCGGAAGTACTGAAGCTTTCTTT CASSVDSGSTEAFF
- TRBJ2-7 TRBV19 few TGTGCCAGTAGTGCGGACATAGCCTACGAGCAGTACTTC CASSADIAYEQYF
- TRBJ2-5 TRBV7-3 - TGTGCCAGCAGCCCTCGGAGGGGGGTAGGTCAAGAGACCCAGTACTTC CASSPRRGVGQETQYF
- TRBJ1-1 TRBV20-1 - TGCAGTGGGTTTCAGATCGTTCAAAACACTGAAGCTTTCTTT CSGFQIVQNTEAFF
TRBD2 TRBJ2-1 TRBV30 - TGTGCCTGGAGACTAGGGACTAGACTGAATGAGCAGTTCTTC CAWRLGTRLNEQFF
- TRBJ1-2 TRBV2 - TGTGCCAGCAGTGAACTTTCTTCCCTGAGGAATGGCTACACCTTC CASSELSSLRNGYTF
TRBD2 TRBJ2-1 TRBV7-2 many TGTGCCAGCAGCGCCGCGGGAGGCTCCTACAATGAGCAGTTCTTC CASSAAGGSYNEQFF
- TRBJ1-1 TRBV2 - TGTGCCAGCAGTGCCCTGACAGTGAACACTGGAGCTTTCTTT CASSALTVNTGAFF
TRBD2 TRBJ2-1 TRBV12-3/TRBV12-4 - TGTGCCAGCAGTCTTTGGATGCCACGGGGGGGTGAGCAGTTCTTC CASSLWMPRGGEQFF
- TRBJ2-3 TRBV4-1 once TGCGCCGGCAGCCCATTTAGCGGCAGGCTTAGCACAGATACGCAGTATTTT CAGSPFSGRLSTDTQYF
- TRBJ1-5 TRBV27 - TGTGCCAGCAGTTTCGGACGGTTTAGCAATCAGCCCCAGCATTTT CASSFGRFSNQPQHF
- TRBJ2-1 TRBV12-3/TRBV12-4 many TGTGCCAGCAGTTCCCCCGAAACCTACAATGAGCAGTTCTTC CASSSPETYNEQFF
- TRBJ2-3 TRBV2 once TGTGCCATCGATCAACGGGGGGCATTTCAAGATACGCAGTATTTT CAIDQRGAFQDTQYF
TRBD2 TRBJ2-7 TRBV5-1 - TGCGCCAGCAGCTATGGGGGGGACTGGAGTTACGAGCAGTACTTC CASSYGGDWSYEQYF